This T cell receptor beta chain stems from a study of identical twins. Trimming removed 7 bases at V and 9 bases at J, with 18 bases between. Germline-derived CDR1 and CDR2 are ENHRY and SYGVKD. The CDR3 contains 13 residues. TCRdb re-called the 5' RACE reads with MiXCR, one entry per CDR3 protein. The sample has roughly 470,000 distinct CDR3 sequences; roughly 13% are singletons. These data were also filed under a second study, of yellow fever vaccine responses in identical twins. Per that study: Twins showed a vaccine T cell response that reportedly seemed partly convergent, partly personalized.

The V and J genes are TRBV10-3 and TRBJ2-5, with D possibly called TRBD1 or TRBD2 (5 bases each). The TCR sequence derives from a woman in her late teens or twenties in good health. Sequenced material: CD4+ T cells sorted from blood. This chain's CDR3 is CAITWDPSSPQYF. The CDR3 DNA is TGTGCCATCACGTGGGACCCCTCCAGTCCCCAGTACTTC.